This entry lists 22 T cell receptor beta chains sequenced from one sample in a study of CD8 T cells in ankylosing spondylitis. Overall study findings and caveats: Ankylosing spondylitis blood seemed to carry a telltale TCR beta motif made of fewer than 10 highly homologous variants.

Their target antigens are unknown. TCRdb reprocessed the 5' RACE reads via MiXCR and lists one record per CDR3 protein. This repertoire shows 450,000 to 550,000 distinct CDR3 sequences, approximately 5% found once; its top ten account for 3% to 4.5%. Sequenced: blood, either unsorted or a sorted T cell fraction (not recorded which). These receptor sequences come from a male donor with ankylosing spondylitis.

Ten or more counts support this clonotype. The rearrangement links TRBV6-2 or TRBV6-3 to TRBJ2-1; 10 bases agree with TRBD2. The V gene's germline CDR1 is MNHEY and CDR2 SVGEGT. Losses at the gene ends were 4 bases for V and 4 bases for J; bases not matched to a gene: 7. The CDR3 sequence is 16 residues long. The CDR3 nucleotides read TGTGCCAGCAGTTTAAACCTACTAGCGGGGTACAATGAGCAGTTCTTC. This encodes CASSLNLLAGYNEQFF.

This clonotype has ten or more counts. This sequence joins TRBV12-3 or TRBV12-4 and TRBJ1-6; D is ambiguous. V lost 4 bases and J lost 6, with 4 bases in between. The CDR3 runs to 12 residues. The DNA of the CDR3 is TGTGCCAGCAGTTGGGGTAATTCACCCCTCCACTTT. This translates into CASSWGNSPLHF.

This clonotype was counted ten times or more. CDR3 sequence: CASSYKGTIEQYF. Here the CDR3 DNA reads TGTGCCAGCAGCTATAAGGGTACCATCGAGCAGTACTTC. V and J are TRBV7-2 and TRBJ2-7, with no clear D. The CDR3 extends over 13 amino acids. Germline CDR1 and CDR2: SGHTA and FQGNSA. Trimming stripped 4 bases from V and 6 bases from J, with 13 bases between. Complete variable domain (other parts from reference TRBV7-2 and TRBJ2-7): GAGVSQSPSNKVTEKGKDVELRCDPISGHTALYWYRQSLGQGLEFLIYFQGNSAPDKSGLPSDRFSAERTGGSVSTLTIQRTQQEDSAVYLCASSYKGTIEQYFGPGTRLTVT.

This clonotype turned up a few times. A much larger clone differs by one base, so this may be a read error. The gene calls are TRBV14 and TRBJ1-1, with a weak D call TRBD1 (5 bases). CDR3 length: 13 residues. Trimming removed 2 bases from V and 5 bases from J, with 9 bases in between. Germline V lookup: CDR1 SGHDN, CDR2 FVKESK. The CDR3 DNA reads TGTGCCAGCAGCCAACAGGGTTGGACTGAAGCTTTCTTT. It codes for CASSQQGWTEAFF.

This clonotype was found a few times. J is TRBJ1-5 and V is TRBV7-8; possible D gene TRBD1, 6 bases. Deletions cut 6 bases from V and 6 bases from J, with 18 bases between. Germline-derived CDR1 and CDR2 are SGHVS and FQNEAQ. This CDR3 contains 15 residues. CDR3 in DNA: TGTGCCAGCAGTCCACTCGGACAGACGTTTCAGCCCCAGCATTTT. As protein: CASSPLGQTFQPQHF.

Ten or more counts support this clonotype. This chain joins TRBV5-6 and TRBJ1-1; maybe TRBD1 (6 bases). Germline V gives CDR1 SGHDT, CDR2 YYEEEE. This CDR3 spans 14 amino acids. V lost 4 bases to trimming and J lost 3 bases, with 13 bases between them. Here the CDR3 reads CASSGDKGYTEAFF. Here the CDR3 DNA reads TGTGCCAGCAGCGGGGACAAAGGATACACTGAAGCTTTCTTT.

Many counts were recorded for this clonotype. J is TRBJ2-7 and V is TRBV29-1; D remains unclear. The CDR3 has 12 residues. Germline CDR1 is SQVTM and CDR2 is ANQGSEA. V was trimmed by 5 bases and J by 0 bases, leaving 8 bases between them. This chain's CDR3 is CSVRFDSYEQYF. The CDR3 DNA is TGCAGCGTTAGGTTCGACTCCTACGAGCAGTACTTC.

This clonotype has a count of ten or more. The chain's CDR3 is CSASGRAHEQFF. CDR3 DNA sequence: TGCAGTGCTAGCGGGAGGGCCCATGAGCAGTTCTTC. V is TRBV20-1 and J is TRBJ2-1, with TRBD2 matching over 8 bases. With V trimmed by 3 bases and J by 8 bases, 3 bases remained unmatched. From germline, CDR1 is DFQATT and CDR2 SNEGSKA (reference sequence). CDR3 length: 12 residues.

There are many counts of this clonotype. This chain uses TRBV20-1 with TRBJ2-1, with 10 bases identical to TRBD2. After removal of 0 bases from V and 0 bases from J, the junction contained 8 bases not matched to a gene. The germline V gene encodes CDR1 DFQATT and CDR2 SNEGSKA (reference sequence). The CDR3 spans 18 residues. The CDR3 DNA reads as TGCAGTGCTAGAGATCCCCTAGCGGGGGTTCCCTCCTACAATGAGCAGTTCTTC. It is translated as CSARDPLAGVPSYNEQFF.

This clonotype showed up many times. The V call is TRBV7-2, the J call TRBJ1-3; TRBD1 is a possible D gene (5 bases). Germline assignment: CDR1 SGHTA and CDR2 FQGNSA. Trimming removed 5 bases at V and 0 bases at J, with 11 bases between. CDR3 length equals 15 residues. CDR3 in amino acids: CASSRQRVSGNTIYF. The CDR3 DNA reads TGTGCCAGCAGCAGACAGAGGGTCTCTGGAAACACCATATATTTT. The full variable domain, with the rest looked up from reference TRBV7-2 and TRBJ1-3, is GAGVSQSPSNKVTEKGKDVELRCDPISGHTALYWYRQSLGQGLEFLIYFQGNSAPDKSGLPSDRFSAERTGGSVSTLTIQRTQQEDSAVYLCASSRQRVSGNTIYFGEGSWLTVV.

In its sample, this clonotype was seen many times. The rearrangement joins TRBV7-9 to TRBJ1-1; D is unresolved. CDR3 size: 12 residues. Germline V gene sequence: CDR1 SEHNR, CDR2 FQNEAQ (reference sequence). With 9 bases removed from V and 8 bases from J, the gap between germline ends came to 16 bases. This CDR3 reads CASSRGIGEAFF. CDR3 nucleotides: TGTGCCAGTTCTCGGGGTATAGGGGAAGCTTTCTTT.

This clonotype was seen more than once but under ten times. The rearrangement links TRBV5-1 to TRBJ1-4, with TRBD1 matching 11 bases. The CDR3 contains 16 residues. CDR1 is SGHRS, CDR2 YFSETQ, per germline. V shed 4 bases, J shed 2 bases, and the junction held 4 bases outside the gene matches. The CDR3: CASSPGTGGTNEKLFF. CDR3 nucleotides: TGCGCCAGCAGCCCCGGGACAGGGGGGACTAATGAAAAACTGTTTTTT.

This clonotype was observed many times. The CDR3 DNA is TGTGCCAGCAGTAAAGGGGAGAACTACGAGCAGTACTTC. It codes for CASSKGENYEQYF. The chain carries TRBV6-1 and TRBJ2-7, with D perhaps assigned TRBD1 or TRBD2 (5 bases each). V was pared by 5 bases and J by 3 bases, with 11 bases between. The length of the CDR3 is 13 residues. The germline V gene encodes CDR1 MNHNS and CDR2 SASEGT.

This clonotype showed up many times. The V call is TRBV4-3, the J call TRBJ2-4, with D perhaps TRBD1 or TRBD2 (5 bases each). This CDR3 comprises 13 residues. CDR1 and CDR2 from the germline V gene are LGHNA and YSLEER. Trimming took 2 bases from V and 16 from J, leaving 18 bases between them. CDR3 loop: CASSQLPGTVVYF. CDR3 nucleotides: TGCGCCAGCAGCCAACTACCCGGGACCGTGGTATACTTC.

This clonotype was counted ten times or more. V gene TRBV29-1 combines with J gene TRBJ2-7; 14 nucleotides agree with TRBD2. The CDR3 spans 13 residues. After removal of 6 bases from V and 5 bases from J, the junction contained 3 bases not matched to a gene. Germline loops: CDR1 SQVTM, CDR2 ANQGSEA. The CDR3 DNA reads TGCAGCGTCAAGGGACTAGCGGGAGACGAGCAGTACTTC. Protein product: CSVKGLAGDEQYF.

This clonotype occurred many times. The genes are TRBV29-1 and TRBJ2-1; possibly TRBD2 for D (5 bases). The germline V gene has CDR1 SQVTM and CDR2 ANQGSEA. The CDR3 contains 13 residues. V lost 4 bases to trimming and J lost 1 base, with 8 bases between them. CDR3 nucleotides: TGCAGCGTTGCAACGGGGTCCTACAATGAGCAGTTCTTC. It codes for CSVATGSYNEQFF.

This clonotype was counted at least ten times. CDR3 amino acids: CSVDKQAGTDTQYF. The CDR3, as DNA: TGCAGCGTTGATAAGCAGGCCGGCACAGATACGCAGTATTTT. The chain has TRBV29-1 and TRBJ2-3; D gene unclear. V lost 3 bases, J lost 1 base, and 11 bases lay in between. Germline-derived CDR1 and CDR2 are SQVTM and ANQGSEA. The CDR3 runs to 14 residues.

Ten or more counts support this clonotype. The chain recombines TRBV10-3 with TRBJ1-1, with D uncertain. There are 16 residues in the CDR3. Trimming stripped 4 bases from V and 0 bases from J, with 15 bases between. The germline gives CDR1 ENHRY, CDR2 SYGVKD. The CDR3 nucleotides are TGTGCCATCAGTGCACCAAGGGTCGACCTGAACACTGAAGCTTTCTTT. Protein sequence: CAISAPRVDLNTEAFF.

This clonotype came up many times. This chain links TRBV7-2 with TRBJ2-3; D uncertain. There are 11 residues in the CDR3. Germline values: CDR1 SGHTA, CDR2 FQGNSA. Trimming took 5 bases from V and 2 from J, leaving 2 bases between them. CDR3 bases: TGTGCCAGCAGCACCACAGATACGCAGTATTTT. Its protein product is CASSTTDTQYF. Combining the CDR3 with reference TRBV7-2 and TRBJ2-3 gives the whole variable domain GAGVSQSPSNKVTEKGKDVELRCDPISGHTALYWYRQSLGQGLEFLIYFQGNSAPDKSGLPSDRFSAERTGGSVSTLTIQRTQQEDSAVYLCASSTTDTQYFGPGTRLTVL.

This clonotype was seen ten or more times. The rearrangement links TRBV12-3 or TRBV12-4 to TRBJ1-1; a weak D match, TRBD1 (5 bases). The CDR3 length is 13 residues. The germline V and J ends were trimmed by 7 bases and 1 base, with 10 bases remaining between them. CDR3 in amino acids: CASIGQGNTEAFF. CDR3 nucleotides: TGTGCCAGCATCGGTCAGGGGAACACTGAAGCTTTCTTT.

The table lists this clonotype with many counts. The chain is built from TRBV20-1 and TRBJ1-2; D gene unclear. The CDR3 has 12 amino acids. Deletions cut 3 bases from V and 2 bases from J, with 7 bases between. Germline loops: CDR1 DFQATT, CDR2 SNEGSKA (reference sequence). CDR3 coding DNA: TGCAGTGCTAGCGTCAGAAACTATGGCTACACCTTC. Amino acids: CSASVRNYGYTF.

There are many counts of this clonotype. J is TRBJ1-6 and V is TRBV5-1, with TRBD1 as a possible D gene (6 bases). Trimming shortened V by 4 bases and J by 12 bases, and 11 bases separated the two germline ends. CDR1 is SGHRS and CDR2 is YFSETQ in the germline V gene. The CDR3 extends over 12 amino acids. The CDR3 sequence is CASSDEGGPLHF. Here the CDR3 DNA reads TGCGCCAGCAGCGACGAAGGGGGACCCCTCCACTTT.